The 12 T cell receptor beta chains listed next were all sequenced from one sample in a study of post-analysis software for immune sequencing data. Unique molecular identifiers were carried by the TCR beta cDNA libraries. TCRdb reanalysed the PCR reads using MiXCR and keeps one entry per CDR3 protein. The table shows hundreds of thousands of distinct CDR3 sequences, with about 57% occurring only once. Study-level points and caveats: Controls showed lower frequencies than patients for roughly five TRBV segments, and TRBV5-6, TRBV5-1 and TRBV20-1 were among these.

Their antigen targets remain unknown. The sample was blood. These receptors were collected from a girl aged 5 to 17 with multiple sclerosis.

The chain uses TRBV5-1 and TRBJ2-7, with D possibly being TRBD2 (6 bases). The V end was cut by 0 bases, the J end by 1 base, with 11 bases between. Per the germline V gene, CDR1 is SGHRS and CDR2 is YFSETQ. The CDR3 totals 15 residues. The CDR3 spells CASSLGASASYEQYF. CDR3 sequence (DNA): TGCGCCAGCAGCTTGGGGGCTAGCGCTTCCTACGAGCAGTACTTC.

In DNA, the CDR3 is TGCAGCGGTACGTCCCGGACAGCCGGGAATGAAAAACTGTTTTTT. Translating gives CSGTSRTAGNEKLFF. The genes are TRBV29-1 and TRBJ1-4; D possibly corresponds to TRBD1 (6 bases). Germline CDR1 and CDR2: SQVTM and ANQGSEA. The CDR3 consists of 15 residues. With 7 bases removed from V and 5 bases from J, the gap between germline ends came to 20 bases.

The chain employs TRBV5-1 and TRBJ2-3, with 7 nucleotides matching TRBD2. Near its end, the DNA agrees better with TRBJ2-1, so the J call may be wrong. This CDR3 region has 12 residues. CDR1 SGHRS and CDR2 YFSETQ come from the germline V gene. DNA of the CDR3: TGCGCCAGCAGCCCGATGGGGGGGGAGCAGTTCTTC. Translation gives CASSPMGGEQFF.

CDR3 DNA sequence: TGTGCCAGCAGTTTATCGTCCGCCCAGGAGACCCAGTACTTC. The encoded protein is CASSLSSAQETQYF. This sequence joins TRBV12-3 or TRBV12-4 and TRBJ2-7; no clear D gene. The J call may be in error: the DNA end matches TRBJ2-5 better. The CDR3 consists of 14 residues.

This clonotype was found once. The chain employs TRBV6-5 and TRBJ1-1; 9 positions match TRBD1. This CDR3 comprises 15 residues. V trimming: 5 bases; J trimming: 4 bases; junction bases outside the gene matches: 8. The germline V gene encodes CDR1 MNHEY and CDR2 SVGAGI. The CDR3: CASSAGQGRSTEAFF. DNA for the CDR3: TGTGCCAGCAGTGCCGGACAGGGGAGGAGCACTGAAGCTTTCTTT.

The V call is TRBV12-3 or TRBV12-4, the J call TRBJ2-7; D remains ambiguous. This CDR3 is built from 13 residues. V was cut by 7 bases and J by 2 bases, with 12 bases left in between. The CDR3 DNA is TGTGCCAGCACTTCCACAGAAACCTACGAGCAGTACTTC. Translated, it gives CASTSTETYEQYF.

This clonotype was detected only a few times. V gene TRBV3-1 combines with J gene TRBJ2-5; the match to TRBD2 covers 11 bases. The CDR3 runs to 16 residues. V dropped 3 bases and J dropped 11; count of bases not matched to a gene: 14. Germline loops: CDR1 LGHDT, CDR2 YNNKEL (reference sequence). The CDR3 here is CASSHGLTSGTREQYF. The CDR3 DNA sequence: TGTGCCAGCAGCCATGGGTTGACTAGCGGGACGAGGGAGCAGTACTTC.

J is TRBJ2-1 and V is TRBV12-3 or TRBV12-4, with TRBD2 identical over 7 bases. CDR3 length equals 17 residues. V was pared by 0 bases and J by 2 bases, with 7 bases of the junction left unmatched. CDR3 amino acids: CASSLARGLVAYNEQFF. DNA of the CDR3: TGTGCCAGCAGTTTAGCGCGCGGACTAGTTGCCTACAATGAGCAGTTCTTC.

The gene calls are TRBV20-1 and TRBJ2-3; D is tentatively TRBD1 or TRBD2 (5 bases each). This CDR3 region has 13 residues. Germline CDR1 reads DFQATT; CDR2 reads SNEGSKA (reference sequence). The germline V and J ends were trimmed by 1 base and 14 bases, with 19 bases remaining between them. CDR3 protein: CSARGDPQRVGYF. The DNA of the CDR3 is TGCAGTGCTAGAGGGGACCCCCAACGGGTTGGGTATTTT.

The chain employs TRBV6-5 and TRBJ2-7; D perhaps matches TRBD1 (6 bases). The germline V gene encodes CDR1 MNHEY and CDR2 SVGAGI. The length of the CDR3 is 14 residues. V lost 6 bases, J lost 5 bases, and 17 bases lay in between. CDR3 amino acids: CASRPITGIDEQYF. The CDR3 coding sequence is TGTGCCAGCAGACCTATTACAGGGATCGACGAGCAGTACTTC.

The chain links TRBV15 to TRBJ2-5; D is uncertain. The J call may be incorrect, as the DNA end agrees better with TRBJ2-7. The V gene's germline CDR1 is LNHNV and CDR2 YYDKDF (reference sequence). The CDR3 runs 14 residues. The CDR3 DNA reads TGTGCCACCAGCAGAGATCACGGACCCTACGAGCAGTACTTC. This codes for CATSRDHGPYEQYF.

This clonotype was seen only a few times. This chain joins TRBV27 and TRBJ2-5; D remains unclear. Germline V gene lookup returns CDR1 MNHEY and CDR2 SMNVEV (reference sequence). The CDR3 is 14 residues long. The V end was cut by 5 bases, the J end by 2 bases, with 12 bases between. The CDR3 is CASSPQMWQETQYF. In DNA, the CDR3 is TGTGCCAGCAGTCCCCAAATGTGGCAAGAGACCCAGTACTTC.